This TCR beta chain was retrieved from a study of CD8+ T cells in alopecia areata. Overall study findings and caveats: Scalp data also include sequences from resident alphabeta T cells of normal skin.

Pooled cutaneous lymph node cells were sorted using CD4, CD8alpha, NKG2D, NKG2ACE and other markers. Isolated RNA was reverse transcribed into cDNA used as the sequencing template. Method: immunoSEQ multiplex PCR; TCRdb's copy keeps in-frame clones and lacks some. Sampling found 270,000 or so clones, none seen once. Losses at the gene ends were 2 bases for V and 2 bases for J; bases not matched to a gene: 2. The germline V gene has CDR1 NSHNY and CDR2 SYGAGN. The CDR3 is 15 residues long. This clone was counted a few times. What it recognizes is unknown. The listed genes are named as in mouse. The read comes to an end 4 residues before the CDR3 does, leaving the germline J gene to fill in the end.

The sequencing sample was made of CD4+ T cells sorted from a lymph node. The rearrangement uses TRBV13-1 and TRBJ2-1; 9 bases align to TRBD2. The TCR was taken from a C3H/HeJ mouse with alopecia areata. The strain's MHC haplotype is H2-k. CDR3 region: CASSEWGGDYAEQFF. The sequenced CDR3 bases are TGTGCCAGCAGTGAGTGGGGGGGCGACTATGCT.